Each of the 12 T cell receptor beta chains below was sequenced from the same sample in a study of blood T cell repertoires in COVID-19. Repertoires were generated with immunoSEQ multiplex PCR, while TCRdb's copy carries only in-frame clones and drops some. The table has tens of thousands of clones, under 85% seen once. The sequencing sample was made of peripheral blood. Receptor source: an elderly woman with acute or convalescent COVID-19.

The chain has TRBV7-9 and TRBJ2-7; D possibly corresponds to TRBD1 (6 bases). Germline CDR1 is SEHNR and CDR2 is FQNEAQ (reference sequence). V was trimmed by 5 bases and J by 2 bases, leaving 13 bases between them. CDR3 length: 14 amino acids. The CDR3 loop is CASSNLRGTYEQYF. In DNA form, the CDR3 reads TGTGCCAGCAGCAACCTAAGGGGGACCTACGAGCAGTACTTC.

V gene TRBV18 combines with J gene TRBJ2-3; TRBD1 matches at 9 bases. Germline V CDR1 and CDR2: KGHSH, LQKENI. This CDR3 has 17 amino acids. Trimming cost V 3 bases and J 0 bases; bases outside gene matches: 7. The CDR3 here is CASSPRGTGRSTDTQYF. The DNA of the CDR3 is TGTGCCAGCTCACCGCGGGGGACAGGGCGTAGCACAGATACGCAGTATTTT.

This clone was seen only a few times. The gene calls are TRBV10-3 and TRBJ1-5, with D possibly TRBD1 on 6 matching bases. From germline, CDR1 is ENHRY and CDR2 SYGVKD. Trimming removed 4 bases at V and 1 base at J, with 17 bases between. The length of the CDR3 is 17 residues. In DNA, the CDR3 is TGTGCCATCAGTGGTGGGGAACAGGGTAAAAGCAATCAGCCCCAGCATTTT. Translated: CAISGGEQGKSNQPQHF.

This chain joins TRBV25-1 and TRBJ2-2; tentative D call: TRBD2 (6 bases). CDR1 and CDR2 (germline): MGHDK, SYGVNS. This CDR3 spans 16 amino acids. With 3 bases removed from V and 7 bases from J, the gap between germline ends came to 18 bases. As DNA, the CDR3 is TGTGCCAGCAGTGAGACTGGAGGGATAGTGATCGGGGAGCTGTTTTTT. Residues: CASSETGGIVIGELFF. Using reference TRBV25-1 and TRBJ2-2 for the parts outside the CDR3, the full variable domain is EADIYQTPRYLVIGTGKKITLECSQTMGHDKMYWYQQDPGMELHLIHYSYGVNSTEKGDLSSESTVSRIRTEHFPLTLESARPSHTSQYLCASSETGGIVIGELFFGEGSRLTVL.

This clone has just a few counts. The rearrangement joins TRBV11-2 to TRBJ1-2; 7 nucleotides match TRBD1. The CDR3 length is 15 residues. The V and J ends lost 2 bases and 3 bases, in that order; junction bases with no gene match: 6. Germline assignment: CDR1 SGHAT and CDR2 FQNNGV. The CDR3 sequence: CASSLTDRVHYGYTF. The CDR3 region has the DNA TGTGCCAGCAGCTTAACCGACAGGGTCCACTATGGCTACACCTTC. Looking up the rest from reference TRBV11-2 and TRBJ1-2 gives the full variable domain: EAGVAQSPRYKIIEKRQSVAFWCNPISGHATLYWYQQILGQGPKLLIQFQNNGVVDDSQLPKDRFSAERLKGVDSTLKIQPAKLEDSAVYLCASSLTDRVHYGYTFGSGTRLTVV.

V and J are TRBV7-9 and TRBJ1-5, with D perhaps TRBD1 (5 bases). CDR3 length: 15 residues. V was pared by 6 bases and J by 8 bases, with 20 bases between. CDR1 and CDR2 from the germline V gene are SEHNR and FQNEAQ (reference sequence). The CDR3 nucleotides read TGTGCCAGCAGTCGGACCGACAGCCCTGGGGAGCCCCAGCATTTT. Translated, it gives CASSRTDSPGEPQHF.

J is TRBJ2-2 and V is TRBV5-1; the match to TRBD1 covers 8 bases. CDR1 SGHRS and CDR2 YFSETQ come from the germline V gene. The trim removed 4 bases at V and 4 bases at J, leaving 9 bases unmatched. There are 16 residues in the CDR3. The DNA for the CDR3 is TGCGCCAGCAGCCTACAGGGGGACCTGATCACCGGGGAGCTGTTTTTT. Protein sequence: CASSLQGDLITGELFF.

The V and J genes are TRBV10-3 and TRBJ1-2; no firm D call. The length of the CDR3 is 13 residues. Germline V gene lookup returns CDR1 ENHRY and CDR2 SYGVKD. The V and J ends lost 2 bases and 1 base respectively, with 5 bases between them. CDR3 sequence reads: CAISEEGNYGYTF. The CDR3 DNA is TGTGCCATCAGTGAGGAGGGTAACTATGGCTACACCTTC.

This sequence joins TRBV27 and TRBJ1-2, with TRBD1 matching over 8 bases. Looked up from germline, CDR1 is MNHEY and CDR2 is SMNVEV (reference sequence). This CDR3 is 13 amino acids long. V lost 6 bases and J lost 4; bases outside the gene matches: 4. The CDR3 region is CASSHGQGYGYTF. The CDR3 DNA sequence: TGTGCCAGCAGCCATGGACAGGGCTATGGCTACACCTTC.

The V call is TRBV5-8, the J call TRBJ2-2; 7 bases map to TRBD1. The CDR3 is 14 amino acids. CDR1 and CDR2 (germline): SGHTS, YDEGEE. The ends lost 6 bases at V and 1 base at J; junction bases unmatched: 3. CDR3 in amino acids: CASTNRGNTGELFF. Here the CDR3 DNA reads TGTGCCAGCACGAACAGGGGGAACACCGGGGAGCTGTTTTTT.

This chain connects TRBV25-1 to TRBJ2-3; D unclear. The CDR3 has 17 amino acids. CDR1 is MGHDK, CDR2 SYGVNS, per germline. V was shortened by 4 bases and J by 0 bases, with 17 bases between the two germline ends. For the CDR3, the DNA is TGTGCCAGCAGTGGGAGCCCTCCCATTTTTAGCACAGATACGCAGTATTTT. Amino acid sequence: CASSGSPPIFSTDTQYF.

The rearrangement uses TRBV29-1 and TRBJ1-6, with 9 bases matching TRBD1. Germline CDR1 SQVTM, CDR2 ANQGSEA. After removal of 4 bases from V and 7 bases from J, the junction contained 8 bases not matched to a gene. The CDR3 sequence is 15 residues long. CDR3 sequence: CSVGESGTGNSPLHF. CDR3 sequence (DNA): TGCAGCGTTGGGGAATCCGGGACAGGGAATTCACCCCTCCACTTT.